The 7 T cell receptor beta chains below come from one sample, sequenced in a study of cytomegalovirus exposure and HLA in healthy donors. PCR employed 60 Vbeta and 13 Jbeta primers. Sequenced by immunoSEQ multiplex PCR; TCRdb stores in-frame clones only, minus some. Of about 140,000 clones in the sample, roughly 79% were seen once. Sequencing input: PBMCs. These receptors all come from a woman between 40 and 55 years old in good health and CMV-seronegative.

The genes are TRBV6-1 and TRBJ2-5, with D possibly being TRBD2 (5 bases). V was shortened by 4 bases and J by 0 bases, with 6 bases between the two germline ends. From germline, CDR1 is MNHNS and CDR2 SASEGT. The CDR3 is 13 residues long. The CDR3 sequence: CASSAGNQETQYF. The DNA for the CDR3 is TGTGCCAGCAGTGCCGGGAACCAAGAGACCCAGTACTTC.

This rearrangement joins TRBV4-1 to TRBJ2-1; no reliable D call. Germline V CDR1 and CDR2: MGHRA, YSYEKL. The CDR3 runs to 10 residues. V lost 5 bases, J lost 10 bases, and 6 bases lay in between. CDR3 loop: CASSDLEQFF. CDR3 sequence (DNA): TGCGCCAGCAGCGACTTAGAGCAGTTCTTC.

This sequence joins TRBV27 and TRBJ2-5; possible D gene TRBD2, 5 bases. The CDR3 contains 11 residues. Germline CDR1 reads MNHEY; CDR2 reads SMNVEV (reference sequence). Deletions cut 7 bases from V and 10 bases from J, with 13 bases between. The CDR3 region is CASTRGGFQYF. The DNA of the CDR3 is TGTGCCAGCACTCGGGGTGGGTTCCAGTACTTC.

The chain employs TRBV28 and TRBJ2-1; the D gene is possibly TRBD2 (6 bases). The CDR3 runs to 15 residues. V lost 3 bases and J lost 5, with 14 bases in between. Germline CDR1 MDHEN, CDR2 SYDVKM. This CDR3 reads CASSFGGKRDNEQFF. The CDR3 coding sequence is TGTGCCAGCAGTTTTGGCGGGAAAAGAGACAATGAGCAGTTCTTC.

A few counts support this clone. The gene calls are TRBV6-5 and TRBJ2-7, with 12 bases that match TRBD2. V was pared by 6 bases and J by 4 bases, with 4 bases of the junction left unmatched. The CDR3 consists of 14 residues. CDR1 and CDR2 (germline): MNHEY, SVGAGI. CDR3 coding DNA: TGTGCCAGCAGCCTAGCGGGAGGGGTGTACGAGCAGTACTTC. Its protein is CASSLAGGVYEQYF.

CDR3 amino acids: CASSGSFTSYNEQFF. In DNA, the CDR3 is TGTGCCAGCAGTGGAAGCTTTACCTCCTACAATGAGCAGTTCTTC. J is TRBJ2-1 and V is TRBV2; D gene unclear. The germline gives CDR1 SNHLY, CDR2 FYNNEI. The V gene lost 4 bases and the J gene lost 0 bases, with 10 bases spanning the gap. CDR3 length: 15 residues.

J is TRBJ2-1 and V is TRBV10-3; TRBD2 matches 8 bases. The CDR3 is made up of 15 amino acids. V lost 4 bases, J lost 8 bases, and 10 bases stayed unmatched. The germline V gene has CDR1 ENHRY and CDR2 SYGVKD. The CDR3 sequence: CAISGVSGGGDEQFF. The CDR3 DNA reads TGTGCCATCAGTGGCGTTTCGGGAGGGGGAGATGAGCAGTTCTTC.